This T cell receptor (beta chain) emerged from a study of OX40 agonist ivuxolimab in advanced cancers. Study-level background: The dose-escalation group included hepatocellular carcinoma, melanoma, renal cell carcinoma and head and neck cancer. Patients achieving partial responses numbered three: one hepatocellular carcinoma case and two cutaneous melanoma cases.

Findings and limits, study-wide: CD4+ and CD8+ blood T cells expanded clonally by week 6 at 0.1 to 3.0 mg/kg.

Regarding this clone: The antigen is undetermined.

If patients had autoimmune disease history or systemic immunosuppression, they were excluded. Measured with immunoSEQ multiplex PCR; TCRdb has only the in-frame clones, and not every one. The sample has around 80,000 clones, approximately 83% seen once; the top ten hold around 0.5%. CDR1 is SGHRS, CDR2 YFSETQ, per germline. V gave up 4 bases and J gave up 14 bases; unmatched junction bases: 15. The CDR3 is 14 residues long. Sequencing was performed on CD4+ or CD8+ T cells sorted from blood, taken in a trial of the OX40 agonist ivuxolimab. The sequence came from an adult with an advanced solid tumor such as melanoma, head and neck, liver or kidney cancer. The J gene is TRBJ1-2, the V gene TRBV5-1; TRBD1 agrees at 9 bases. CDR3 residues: CASSRSRDRVRTTF. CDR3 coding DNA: TGCGCCAGCAGCAGAAGCCGGGACAGGGTGCGTACTACCTTC.